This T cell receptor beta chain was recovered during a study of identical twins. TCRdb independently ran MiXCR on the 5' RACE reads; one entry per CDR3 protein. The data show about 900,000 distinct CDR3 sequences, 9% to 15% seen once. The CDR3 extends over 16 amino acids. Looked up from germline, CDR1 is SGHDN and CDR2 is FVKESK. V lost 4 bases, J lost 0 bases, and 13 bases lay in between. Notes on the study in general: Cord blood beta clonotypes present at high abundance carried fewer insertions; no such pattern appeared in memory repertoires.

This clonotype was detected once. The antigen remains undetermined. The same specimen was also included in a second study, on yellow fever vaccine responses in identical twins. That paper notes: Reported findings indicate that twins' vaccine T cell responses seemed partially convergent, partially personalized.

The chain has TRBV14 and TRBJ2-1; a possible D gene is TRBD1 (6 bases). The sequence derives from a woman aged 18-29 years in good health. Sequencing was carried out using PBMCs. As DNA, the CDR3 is TGTGCCAGCAGCCCCCTGGGGGCCGGCTCCTACAATGAGCAGTTCTTC. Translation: CASSPLGAGSYNEQFF.